A single sample gave rise to the 22 T cell receptor beta chains below, sequenced in a study of blood T cell repertoires in COVID-19 (TCRdb year 2020). The library was obtained by the immunoSEQ multiplex PCR assay. TCRdb retrieved this table from immuneACCESS and kept in-frame rearrangements only. Not all clones are present; in checked studies, unresolved V genes account for under half, and no reason is known for the remainder. The sample table shows roughly 250,000 clones, and roughly 87% are seen once. Of the sample, about 6% falls within the top ten clones. Sequences were obtained from PBMCs or T cells enriched from blood (not recorded which). These receptors were obtained from a woman in her 30s with acute COVID-19.

This chain joins TRBV11-2 and TRBJ2-6, with D perhaps matching TRBD2 (5 bases). From germline, CDR1 is SGHAT and CDR2 FQNNGV. The CDR3 is 16 amino acids. V lost 4 bases to trimming and J lost 3 bases, with 13 bases between them. CDR3 in amino acids: CASSSSTSLGANVLTF. Written as DNA, the CDR3 is TGTGCCAGCAGCTCTAGCACTTCCCTTGGGGCCAACGTCCTGACTTTC.

This chain joins TRBV3-1 (or the pseudogene TRBV3-2) and TRBJ1-5; unclear D gene. The ends were cut back, 0 bases at V and 7 bases at J, with 10 bases in the middle. CDR1 LGHDT and CDR2 YNNKEL come from the germline V gene (reference sequence). CDR3 length: 14 amino acids. The DNA of the CDR3 is TGTGCCAGCAGCCAAGAGGGGAGAAGGCAGCCCCAGCATTTT. Amino acid sequence: CASSQEGRRQPQHF.

The chain carries TRBV6-5 and TRBJ1-2; possibly TRBD1 for D (6 bases). CDR3 size: 14 residues. Germline CDR1 reads MNHEY; CDR2 reads SVGAGI. V was pared by 0 bases and J by 8 bases, with 13 bases between. The CDR3 DNA is TGTGCCAGCAGTTACTCGGGGGGGGCGCAAGGCTACACCTTC. Protein: CASSYSGGAQGYTF.

The chain couples TRBV18 to TRBJ2-1; weak D call: TRBD1 (5 bases). V was trimmed by 2 bases and J by 5 bases, leaving 10 bases between them. The CDR3 extends over 14 amino acids. Germline V gives CDR1 KGHSH, CDR2 LQKENI. Here the CDR3 DNA reads TGTGCCAGCTCACCAGGGGCGAGCCACAATGAGCAGTTCTTC. Translation: CASSPGASHNEQFF.

The V and J genes are TRBV21-1 and TRBJ2-3; the table's D call, TRBD2, has no DNA check behind it. TRBV21-1 is annotated as a pseudogene. The CDR3 runs to 17 residues. CDR3 DNA sequence: TGTGCCAGCAGCAAAGGAAGGTCACTAGCGGGTGTAGATACGCAGTATTTT. As protein: CASSKGRSLAGVDTQYF.

The chain carries TRBV6-1 and TRBJ2-7; perhaps TRBD1 as D (5 bases). V was shortened by 0 bases and J by 7 bases, with 25 bases between the two germline ends. The CDR3 is 18 residues long. CDR1 and CDR2 from the germline V gene are MNHNS and SASEGT. The CDR3 loop reads CASSEALLGAERMGEQYF. The CDR3 DNA follows: TGTGCCAGCAGTGAAGCGCTTCTAGGGGCCGAACGGATGGGGGAGCAGTACTTC.

This clone was detected only a few times. The CDR3 loop is CASDPSGGAGTEAFF. DNA of the CDR3: TGTGCCTCCGATCCCTCCGGTGGGGCAGGCACTGAAGCTTTCTTT. The J gene is TRBJ1-1, the V gene TRBV30, with a possible D match to TRBD1 (5 bases). The CDR3 is 15 residues long. Trimming left V 7 bases short and J 4 bases short, with 22 bases between. The V gene's germline CDR1 is GTSNPN and CDR2 SVGIG (reference sequence).

The chain couples TRBV25-1 to TRBJ2-1; a weak D match, TRBD1 (6 bases). This CDR3 has 13 amino acids. V was pared by 6 bases and J by 3 bases, with 9 bases between. The germline CDR1 and CDR2 sequences are MGHDK and SYGVNS. CDR3: CASRKGGYNEQFF. The CDR3 DNA reads as TGTGCCAGCAGGAAAGGGGGCTACAATGAGCAGTTCTTC.

This rearrangement joins TRBV19 to TRBJ2-5; D is undetermined. The CDR3 loop spans 15 amino acids. From germline, CDR1 is LNHDA and CDR2 SQIVND (reference sequence). Trimming stripped 0 bases from V and 4 bases from J, with 12 bases between. The CDR3 DNA reads as TGTGCCAGTAGTATAGATAGACGGCCAGGAGAGACCCAGTACTTC. This sequence encodes CASSIDRRPGETQYF.

This clone was picked up a small number of times. J is TRBJ1-2 and V is TRBV28, with D perhaps matching TRBD1 (6 bases). Between the trimmed V and J ends, which lost 2 bases and 3 bases, there was a span of 13 bases. This CDR3 comprises 15 residues. CDR1 and CDR2 (germline): MDHEN, SYDVKM. This CDR3 is CASSLEIGQYYGYTF. The CDR3 DNA reads TGTGCCAGCAGTTTAGAGATTGGACAGTACTATGGCTACACCTTC.

The V and J genes are TRBV7-2 and TRBJ1-2, with 7 bases that match TRBD1. The CDR3 length is 13 residues. Germline CDR1 reads SGHTA; CDR2 reads FQGNSA. The V and J ends lost 5 bases and 4 bases, in that order; junction bases with no gene match: 4. The CDR3 loop reads CASSLGTAYGYTF. The CDR3 DNA follows: TGTGCCAGCAGCCTTGGGACAGCCTATGGCTACACCTTC.

A few counts support this clone. The chain couples TRBV2 to TRBJ1-6, with 7 bases lining up with TRBD1. V trimming: 3 bases; J trimming: 7 bases; junction bases outside the gene matches: 3. The CDR3 totals 14 residues. Germline CDR1 and CDR2: SNHLY and FYNNEI. The CDR3 DNA follows: TGTGCCAGCAGTGACAGACAGGGCAATTCACCCCTCCACTTT. It is translated as CASSDRQGNSPLHF.

The V gene is TRBV7-2, the J gene TRBJ2-3, with 9 bases matching TRBD2. The CDR3 covers 14 residues. The V and J ends lost 4 bases and 7 bases, in that order; junction bases with no gene match: 6. Germline CDR1 reads SGHTA; CDR2 reads FQGNSA. The CDR3 is CASSSGTSFNTQYF. The DNA of the CDR3 is TGTGCCAGCAGCTCGGGGACTAGCTTTAATACGCAGTATTTT.

The V call is TRBV5-1, the J call TRBJ1-2; tentatively, D is TRBD1 (6 bases). CDR3 length equals 13 residues. V was trimmed by 0 bases and J by 5 bases, leaving 8 bases between them. CDR1 SGHRS and CDR2 YFSETQ come from the germline V gene. This CDR3 is CASSLDREYGYTF. CDR3 nucleotides: TGCGCCAGCAGCTTGGACAGGGAATATGGCTACACCTTC.

This clone was detected a few times. The chain links TRBV10-2 to TRBJ1-2, with D possibly being TRBD1 (5 bases). The CDR3 is made up of 16 amino acids. Germline V lookup: CDR1 WSHSY, CDR2 SAAADI. V was cut by 0 bases and J by 4 bases, with 15 bases left in between. The CDR3, as DNA: TGCGCCAGCAGTGAGTCGAGAGGCAGGGTAACCTATGGCTACACCTTC. It translates to CASSESRGRVTYGYTF.

The J gene is TRBJ1-1, the V gene TRBV24-1; perhaps TRBD1 as D (6 bases). The germline V gene has CDR1 KGHDR and CDR2 SFDVKD. The CDR3 sequence is 14 residues long. Trimming took 9 bases from V and 1 from J, leaving 14 bases between them. The CDR3 loop reads CATQLQGPNTEAFF. The CDR3, as DNA: TGTGCCACCCAATTACAGGGACCGAACACTGAAGCTTTCTTT.

The chain uses TRBV5-5 and TRBJ1-1, with D possibly being TRBD1 (6 bases). The CDR3 sequence is 16 residues long. Trimming pared 0 bases from V and 0 bases from J, leaving 12 bases between. Germline CDR1 is SGHKS and CDR2 is YYEKEE (reference sequence). The CDR3 spells CASSLEGWTVNTEAFF. The DNA for the CDR3 is TGTGCCAGCAGCTTGGAAGGTTGGACAGTGAACACTGAAGCTTTCTTT.

This clone was detected once. V usage is TRBV19 and J usage is TRBJ2-1, with D perhaps matching TRBD2 (6 bases). V lost 7 bases to trimming and J lost 0 bases, with 13 bases between them. The CDR3 contains 15 residues. Germline assignment: CDR1 LNHDA and CDR2 SQIVND (reference sequence). The CDR3 nucleotides read TGTGCCAGTACCCCCCCCGGGAGCTCCTACAATGAGCAGTTCTTC. Translated: CASTPPGSSYNEQFF. Full variable domain (outside the CDR3, taken from reference TRBV19 and TRBJ2-1): DGGITQSPKYLFRKEGQNVTLSCEQNLNHDAMYWYRQDPGQGLRLIYYSQIVNDFQKGDIAEGYSVSREKKESFPLTVTSAQKNPTAFYLCASTPPGSSYNEQFFGPGTRLTVL.

The chain is built from TRBV10-1 and TRBJ2-2; the match to TRBD2 covers 15 bases. Unmatched junction bases numbered 7, after V lost 6 bases and J lost 5 bases. Germline CDR1 reads WNHNN; CDR2 reads SYGVQD (reference sequence). The CDR3 covers 17 residues. CDR3 DNA sequence: TGCGCCAGCAGCGAGGGACTAGCGGGGGGCCAGACCGGGGAGCTGTTTTTT. This encodes CASSEGLAGGQTGELFF.

CDR3: CASSTGQAFQANYGYTF. The CDR3 nucleotides are TGCGCCAGCAGCACTGGACAGGCCTTCCAAGCTAACTATGGCTACACCTTC. This chain connects TRBV5-1 to TRBJ1-2; 7 bases line up with TRBD1. Trimming took 4 bases from V and 0 from J; bases not matched to a gene: 12. The germline V gene encodes CDR1 SGHRS and CDR2 YFSETQ. The CDR3 covers 17 residues.

CDR3 bases: TGTGCCAGTCATAGCGGGAGGACCGTCACCGGGGAGCTGTTTTTT. This sequence encodes CASHSGRTVTGELFF. The chain uses TRBV19 and TRBJ2-2; TRBD2 matches at 10 bases. CDR1 is LNHDA, CDR2 SQIVND, per germline (reference sequence). The CDR3 contains 15 residues. The V segment lost 8 bases and the J segment 4 bases; nucleotides outside the gene matches: 7. The full variable domain, in which reference TRBV19 and TRBJ2-2 provide the parts outside the CDR3, is DGGITQSPKYLFRKEGQNVTLSCEQNLNHDAMYWYRQDPGQGLRLIYYSQIVNDFQKGDIAEGYSVSREKKESFPLTVTSAQKNPTAFYLCASHSGRTVTGELFFGEGSRLTVL.

The chain combines TRBV6-5 with TRBJ1-4, with 9 bases aligning to TRBD1. The CDR3 is made up of 15 amino acids. Germline lookup yields CDR1 MNHEY and CDR2 SVGAGI. Trimming at V came to 4 bases and at J to 6 bases, leaving 6 bases not matched to a gene. CDR3 nucleotides: TGTGCCAGCAGTTGGGGACAGGGCACTCATGAAAAACTGTTTTTT. Its translation is CASSWGQGTHEKLFF.